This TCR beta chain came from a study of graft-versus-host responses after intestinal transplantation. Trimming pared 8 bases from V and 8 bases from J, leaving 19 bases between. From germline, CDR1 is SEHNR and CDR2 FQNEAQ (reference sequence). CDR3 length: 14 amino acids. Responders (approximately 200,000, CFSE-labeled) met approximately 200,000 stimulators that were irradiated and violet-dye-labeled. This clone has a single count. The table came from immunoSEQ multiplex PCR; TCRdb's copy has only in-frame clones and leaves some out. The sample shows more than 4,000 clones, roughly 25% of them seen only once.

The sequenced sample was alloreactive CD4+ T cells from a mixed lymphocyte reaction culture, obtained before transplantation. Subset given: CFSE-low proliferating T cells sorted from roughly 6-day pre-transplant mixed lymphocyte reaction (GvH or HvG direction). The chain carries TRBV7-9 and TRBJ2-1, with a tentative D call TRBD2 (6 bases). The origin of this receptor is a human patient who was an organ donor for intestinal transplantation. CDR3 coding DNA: TGTGCCAGCCTACCGGGAGCTATTTTTGATGAGCAGTTCTTC. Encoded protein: CASLPGAIFDEQFF.